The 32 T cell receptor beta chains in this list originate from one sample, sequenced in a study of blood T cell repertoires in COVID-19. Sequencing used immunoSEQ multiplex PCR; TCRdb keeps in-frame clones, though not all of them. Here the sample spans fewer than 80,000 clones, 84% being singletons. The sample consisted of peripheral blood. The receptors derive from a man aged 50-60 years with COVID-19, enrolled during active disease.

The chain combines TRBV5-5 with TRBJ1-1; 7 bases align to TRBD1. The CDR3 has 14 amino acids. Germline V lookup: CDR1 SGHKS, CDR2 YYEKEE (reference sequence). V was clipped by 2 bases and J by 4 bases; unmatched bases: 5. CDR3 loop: CASSFQDRATEAFF. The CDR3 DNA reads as TGTGCCAGCAGCTTTCAAGACAGGGCCACTGAAGCTTTCTTT.

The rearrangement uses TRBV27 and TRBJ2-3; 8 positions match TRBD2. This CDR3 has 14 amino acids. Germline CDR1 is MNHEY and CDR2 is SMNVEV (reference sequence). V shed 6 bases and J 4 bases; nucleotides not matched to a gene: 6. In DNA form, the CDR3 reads TGTGCCAGCAGCCGCGGGGGACTAGCAGATACGCAGTATTTT. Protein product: CASSRGGLADTQYF.

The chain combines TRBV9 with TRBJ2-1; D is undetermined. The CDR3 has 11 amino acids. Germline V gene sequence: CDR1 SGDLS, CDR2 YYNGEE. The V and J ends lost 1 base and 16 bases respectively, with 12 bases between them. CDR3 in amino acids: CASSVSQEKFF. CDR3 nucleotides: TGTGCCAGCAGCGTAAGCCAAGAGAAATTCTTC.

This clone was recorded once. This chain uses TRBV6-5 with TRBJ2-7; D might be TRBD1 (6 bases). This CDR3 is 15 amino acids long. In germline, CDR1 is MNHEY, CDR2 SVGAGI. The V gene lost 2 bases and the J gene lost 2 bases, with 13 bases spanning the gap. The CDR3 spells CASSYDRNNPYEQYF. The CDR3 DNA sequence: TGTGCCAGCAGTTACGACAGGAACAATCCCTACGAGCAGTACTTC.

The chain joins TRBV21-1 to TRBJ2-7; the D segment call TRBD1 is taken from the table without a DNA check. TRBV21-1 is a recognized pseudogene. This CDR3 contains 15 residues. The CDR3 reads CASSKQCPGSYEQYF. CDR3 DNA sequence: TGTGCCAGCAGCAAACAGTGTCCTGGCTCCTACGAGCAGTACTTC.

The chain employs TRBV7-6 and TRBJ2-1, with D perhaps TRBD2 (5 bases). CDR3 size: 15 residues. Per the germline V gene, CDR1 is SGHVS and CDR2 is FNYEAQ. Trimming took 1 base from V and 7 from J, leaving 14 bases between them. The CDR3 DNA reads TGTGCCAGCAGCTTAGAATTCGGGGTCGGGAATGAGCAGTTCTTC. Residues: CASSLEFGVGNEQFF.

CDR3 in amino acids: CASLRDRNIQYF. CDR3 DNA: TGTGCCAGCCTTCGGGACAGAAACATTCAGTACTTC. The V gene is TRBV6-5, the J gene TRBJ2-4; 7 positions match TRBD1. The CDR3 is 12 residues long. Germline CDR1 and CDR2: MNHEY and SVGAGI. The trim removed 8 bases at V and 6 bases at J, leaving 4 bases unmatched.

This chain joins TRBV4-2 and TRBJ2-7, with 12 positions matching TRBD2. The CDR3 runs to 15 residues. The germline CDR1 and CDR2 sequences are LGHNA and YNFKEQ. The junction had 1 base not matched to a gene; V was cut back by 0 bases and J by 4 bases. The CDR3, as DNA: TGTGCCAGCAGCCAAGATACTAGCGGGGGGTACGAGCAGTACTTC. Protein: CASSQDTSGGYEQYF.

For the CDR3, the DNA is TGTGCCAGCAGCTTAAGGATGGGACACTATAATTCACCCCTCCACTTT. Its protein is CASSLRMGHYNSPLHF. This rearrangement joins TRBV7-2 to TRBJ1-6; the D gene is possibly TRBD1 (6 bases). This CDR3 comprises 16 residues. V gave up 2 bases and J gave up 3 bases, with 11 bases separating them. The germline CDR1 and CDR2 sequences are SGHTA and FQGNSA.

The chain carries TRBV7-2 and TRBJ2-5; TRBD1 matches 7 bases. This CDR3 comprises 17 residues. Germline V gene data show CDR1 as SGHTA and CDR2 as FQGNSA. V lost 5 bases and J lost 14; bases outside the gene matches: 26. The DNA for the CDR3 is TGTGCCAGCAGCAGCTCGACCCGACAGGGAGTATCGGCCATAAATTACTTC. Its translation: CASSSSTRQGVSAINYF.

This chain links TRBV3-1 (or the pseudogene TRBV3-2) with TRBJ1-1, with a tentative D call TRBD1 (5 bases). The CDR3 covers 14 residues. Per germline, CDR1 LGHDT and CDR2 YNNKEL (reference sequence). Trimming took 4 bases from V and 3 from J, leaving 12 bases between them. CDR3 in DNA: TGTGCCAGCAGCCTCGAAGGGGTGTACACTGAAGCTTTCTTT. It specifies CASSLEGVYTEAFF.

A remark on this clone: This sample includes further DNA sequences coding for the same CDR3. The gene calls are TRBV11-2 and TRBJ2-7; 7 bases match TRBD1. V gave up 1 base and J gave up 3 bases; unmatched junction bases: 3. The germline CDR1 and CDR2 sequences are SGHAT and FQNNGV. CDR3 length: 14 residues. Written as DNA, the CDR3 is TGTGCCAGCAGCTTAGGACAGGGTGTCTACGAGCAGTACTTC. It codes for CASSLGQGVYEQYF. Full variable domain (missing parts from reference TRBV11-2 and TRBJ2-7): EAGVAQSPRYKIIEKRQSVAFWCNPISGHATLYWYQQILGQGPKLLIQFQNNGVVDDSQLPKDRFSAERLKGVDSTLKIQPAKLEDSAVYLCASSLGQGVYEQYFGPGTRLTVT.

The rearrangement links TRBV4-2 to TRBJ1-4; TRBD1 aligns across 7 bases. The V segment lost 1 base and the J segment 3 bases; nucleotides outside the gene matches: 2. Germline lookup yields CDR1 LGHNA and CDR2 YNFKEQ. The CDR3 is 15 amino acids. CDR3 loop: CASSQGQGSNEKLFF. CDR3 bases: TGTGCCAGCAGCCAAGGACAGGGATCTAATGAAAAACTGTTTTTT.

The CDR3 spells CASSSVSKNIQYF. CDR3 nucleotide sequence: TGTGCCAGCAGCTCAGTTTCCAAAAACATTCAGTACTTC. V and J are TRBV7-9 and TRBJ2-4; D unclear. The CDR3 has 13 residues. The germline V gene has CDR1 SEHNR and CDR2 FQNEAQ (reference sequence). V was shortened by 4 bases and J by 2 bases, with 6 bases between the two germline ends.

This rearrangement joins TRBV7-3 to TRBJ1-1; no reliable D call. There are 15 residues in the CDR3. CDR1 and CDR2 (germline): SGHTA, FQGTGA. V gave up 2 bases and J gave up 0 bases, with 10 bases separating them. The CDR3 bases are TGTGCCAGCAGCTTATCCCAGGTGATGAACACTGAAGCTTTCTTT. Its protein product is CASSLSQVMNTEAFF.

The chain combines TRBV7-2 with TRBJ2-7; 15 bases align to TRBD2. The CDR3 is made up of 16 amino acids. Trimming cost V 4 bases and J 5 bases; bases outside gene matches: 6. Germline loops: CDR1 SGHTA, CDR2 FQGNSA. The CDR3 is CASSYRTSGGADEQYF. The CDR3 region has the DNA TGTGCCAGCAGCTACCGGACTAGCGGGGGGGCTGACGAGCAGTACTTC.

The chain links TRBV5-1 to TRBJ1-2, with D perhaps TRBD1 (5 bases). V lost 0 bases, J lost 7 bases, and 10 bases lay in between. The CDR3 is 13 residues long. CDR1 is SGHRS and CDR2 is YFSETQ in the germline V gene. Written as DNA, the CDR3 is TGCGCCAGCAGCTTGGGATGGGGGGTTGGCTACACCTTC. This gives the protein CASSLGWGVGYTF.

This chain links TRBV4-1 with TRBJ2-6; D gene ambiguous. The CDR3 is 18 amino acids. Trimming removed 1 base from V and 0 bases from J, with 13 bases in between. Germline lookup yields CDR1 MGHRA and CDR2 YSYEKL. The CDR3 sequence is CASSQVSHRISGANVLTF. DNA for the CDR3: TGCGCCAGCAGCCAAGTCTCCCACAGAATCTCTGGGGCCAACGTCCTGACTTTC.

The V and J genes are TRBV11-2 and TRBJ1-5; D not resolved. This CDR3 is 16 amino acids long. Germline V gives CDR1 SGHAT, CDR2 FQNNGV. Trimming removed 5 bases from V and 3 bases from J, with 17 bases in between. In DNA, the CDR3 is TGTGCCAGCAGCCCTAGAAAGCGCGGAGACAATCAGCCCCAGCATTTT. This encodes CASSPRKRGDNQPQHF.

For the CDR3, the DNA is TGTGCCAGCAGCTTAGGGACAGGGGCAAGGAATCAGCCCCAGCATTTT. It encodes CASSLGTGARNQPQHF. The J gene is TRBJ1-5, the V gene TRBV7-8; 9 nucleotides match TRBD1. The CDR3 contains 16 residues. After removal of 1 base from V and 4 bases from J, the junction contained 5 bases not matched to a gene. Per germline, CDR1 SGHVS and CDR2 FQNEAQ.

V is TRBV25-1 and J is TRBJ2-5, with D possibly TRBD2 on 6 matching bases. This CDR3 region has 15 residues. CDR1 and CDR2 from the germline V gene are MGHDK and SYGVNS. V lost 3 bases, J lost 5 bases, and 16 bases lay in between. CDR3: CASSELAGRGETQYF. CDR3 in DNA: TGTGCCAGCAGTGAGTTGGCGGGCCGGGGGGAGACCCAGTACTTC.

The CDR3 sequence is CASSLSGFGEKLFF. The CDR3 DNA reads as TGTGCCAGCAGTTTATCAGGGTTCGGTGAAAAACTGTTTTTT. V gene TRBV28 combines with J gene TRBJ1-4; D might be TRBD1 (5 bases). The CDR3 is 14 amino acids. CDR1 MDHEN and CDR2 SYDVKM come from the germline V gene. V gave up 1 base and J gave up 7 bases, with 10 bases separating them.

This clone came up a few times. The CDR3 is CASSRSGTSDTGELFF. The CDR3 DNA sequence: TGTGCCAGCAGCCGCTCCGGGACTAGCGACACCGGGGAGCTGTTTTTT. The chain has TRBV4-2 and TRBJ2-2, with TRBD2 identical over 10 bases. The ends lost 4 bases at V and 3 bases at J; junction bases unmatched: 5. CDR1 and CDR2 (germline): LGHNA, YNFKEQ. The CDR3 is 16 amino acids.

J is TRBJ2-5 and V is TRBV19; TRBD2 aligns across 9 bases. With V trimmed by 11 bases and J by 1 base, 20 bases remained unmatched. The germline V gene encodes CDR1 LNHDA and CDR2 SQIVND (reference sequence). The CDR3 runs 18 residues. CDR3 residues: CASTFRGSGGSRQETQYF. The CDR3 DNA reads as TGTGCCTCAACTTTTCGAGGTAGCGGGGGCTCCCGCCAAGAGACCCAGTACTTC.

This chain's CDR3 is CASSYKPRGGYNEQFF. The CDR3 bases are TGTGCCAGCAGTTACAAACCCCGCGGGGGCTACAATGAGCAGTTCTTC. The chain has TRBV6-6 and TRBJ2-1; 7 positions agree with TRBD2. This CDR3 has 16 residues. CDR1 MNHNY and CDR2 SVGAGI come from the germline V gene (reference sequence). The trim removed 2 bases at V and 3 bases at J, leaving 7 bases unmatched.

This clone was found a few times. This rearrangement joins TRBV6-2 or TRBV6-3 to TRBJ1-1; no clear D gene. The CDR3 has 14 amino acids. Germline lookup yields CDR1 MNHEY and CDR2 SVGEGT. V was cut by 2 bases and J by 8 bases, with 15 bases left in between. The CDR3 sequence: CASSYTAGVREAFF. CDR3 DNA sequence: TGTGCCAGCAGTTACACAGCCGGCGTTCGAGAAGCTTTCTTT.

CDR3 region: CASSLGVRQGDYGYTF. The CDR3 DNA sequence: TGTGCCAGCAGCCTCGGGGTGAGACAGGGAGACTATGGCTACACCTTC. The V and J genes are TRBV3-1 (or the pseudogene TRBV3-2) and TRBJ1-2, with 7 nucleotides matching TRBD1. V trimming: 4 bases; J trimming: 3 bases; junction bases outside the gene matches: 11. CDR3 length: 16 amino acids. Germline V gene sequence: CDR1 LGHDT, CDR2 YNNKEL (reference sequence).

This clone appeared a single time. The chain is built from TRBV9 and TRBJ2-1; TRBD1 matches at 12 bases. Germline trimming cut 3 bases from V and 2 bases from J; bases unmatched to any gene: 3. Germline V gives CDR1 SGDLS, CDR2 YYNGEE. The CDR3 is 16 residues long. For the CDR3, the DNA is TGTGCCAGCAGCGCCGGGACAGGGGGCACCTACAATGAGCAGTTCTTC. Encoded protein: CASSAGTGGTYNEQFF.

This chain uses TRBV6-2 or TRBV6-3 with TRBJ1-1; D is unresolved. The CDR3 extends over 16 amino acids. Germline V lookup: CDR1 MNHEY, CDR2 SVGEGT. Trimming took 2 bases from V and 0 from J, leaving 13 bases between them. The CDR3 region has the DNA TGTGCCAGCAGTTACCCCCCCAACACCATGAACACTGAAGCTTTCTTT. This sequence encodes CASSYPPNTMNTEAFF.

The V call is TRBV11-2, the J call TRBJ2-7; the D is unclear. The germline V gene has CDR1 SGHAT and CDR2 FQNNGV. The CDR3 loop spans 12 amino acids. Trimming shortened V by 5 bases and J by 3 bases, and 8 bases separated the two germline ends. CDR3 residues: CASSQLYYEQYF. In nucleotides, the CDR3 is TGTGCCAGCAGCCAACTCTACTACGAGCAGTACTTC.

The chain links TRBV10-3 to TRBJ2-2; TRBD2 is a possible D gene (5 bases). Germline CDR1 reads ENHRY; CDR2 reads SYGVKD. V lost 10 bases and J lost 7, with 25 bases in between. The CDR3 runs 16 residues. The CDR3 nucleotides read TGTGCCACCTGTAGACTACCTAGCCCGCTCGGCGGGGAGCTGTTTTTT. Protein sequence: CATCRLPSPLGGELFF.

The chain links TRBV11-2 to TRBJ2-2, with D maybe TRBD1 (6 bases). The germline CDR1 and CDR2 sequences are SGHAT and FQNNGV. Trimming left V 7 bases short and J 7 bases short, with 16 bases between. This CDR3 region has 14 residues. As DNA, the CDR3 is TGTGCCAGCACCCCTCAGGGGCTTGGCGGGGAGCTGTTTTTT. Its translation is CASTPQGLGGELFF.